The clone carrying this T cell receptor beta chain appeared once. The data derive from a study of OX40 agonist ivuxolimab in advanced cancers. Germline V gene lookup returns CDR1 SGHVS and CDR2 FNYEAQ. Trimming left V 7 bases short and J 2 bases short, with 11 bases between. The CDR3 has 13 residues. Profiled with immunoSEQ multiplex PCR; TCRdb holds only in-frame clones, not every one. In the table there are 80,000 to 95,000 clones, approximately 91% of which are singletons. The sequences come from CD4+ or CD8+ T cells sorted from blood, collected in a trial of the OX40 agonist ivuxolimab. This chain joins TRBV7-6 and TRBJ2-5; perhaps TRBD1 as D (6 bases). This sequence was found in an adult with an advanced solid tumor such as melanoma, head and neck, liver or kidney cancer. CDR3 amino acids: CASKGQMQETQYF. Here the CDR3 DNA reads TGTGCCAGCAAAGGACAGATGCAAGAGACCCAGTACTTC.